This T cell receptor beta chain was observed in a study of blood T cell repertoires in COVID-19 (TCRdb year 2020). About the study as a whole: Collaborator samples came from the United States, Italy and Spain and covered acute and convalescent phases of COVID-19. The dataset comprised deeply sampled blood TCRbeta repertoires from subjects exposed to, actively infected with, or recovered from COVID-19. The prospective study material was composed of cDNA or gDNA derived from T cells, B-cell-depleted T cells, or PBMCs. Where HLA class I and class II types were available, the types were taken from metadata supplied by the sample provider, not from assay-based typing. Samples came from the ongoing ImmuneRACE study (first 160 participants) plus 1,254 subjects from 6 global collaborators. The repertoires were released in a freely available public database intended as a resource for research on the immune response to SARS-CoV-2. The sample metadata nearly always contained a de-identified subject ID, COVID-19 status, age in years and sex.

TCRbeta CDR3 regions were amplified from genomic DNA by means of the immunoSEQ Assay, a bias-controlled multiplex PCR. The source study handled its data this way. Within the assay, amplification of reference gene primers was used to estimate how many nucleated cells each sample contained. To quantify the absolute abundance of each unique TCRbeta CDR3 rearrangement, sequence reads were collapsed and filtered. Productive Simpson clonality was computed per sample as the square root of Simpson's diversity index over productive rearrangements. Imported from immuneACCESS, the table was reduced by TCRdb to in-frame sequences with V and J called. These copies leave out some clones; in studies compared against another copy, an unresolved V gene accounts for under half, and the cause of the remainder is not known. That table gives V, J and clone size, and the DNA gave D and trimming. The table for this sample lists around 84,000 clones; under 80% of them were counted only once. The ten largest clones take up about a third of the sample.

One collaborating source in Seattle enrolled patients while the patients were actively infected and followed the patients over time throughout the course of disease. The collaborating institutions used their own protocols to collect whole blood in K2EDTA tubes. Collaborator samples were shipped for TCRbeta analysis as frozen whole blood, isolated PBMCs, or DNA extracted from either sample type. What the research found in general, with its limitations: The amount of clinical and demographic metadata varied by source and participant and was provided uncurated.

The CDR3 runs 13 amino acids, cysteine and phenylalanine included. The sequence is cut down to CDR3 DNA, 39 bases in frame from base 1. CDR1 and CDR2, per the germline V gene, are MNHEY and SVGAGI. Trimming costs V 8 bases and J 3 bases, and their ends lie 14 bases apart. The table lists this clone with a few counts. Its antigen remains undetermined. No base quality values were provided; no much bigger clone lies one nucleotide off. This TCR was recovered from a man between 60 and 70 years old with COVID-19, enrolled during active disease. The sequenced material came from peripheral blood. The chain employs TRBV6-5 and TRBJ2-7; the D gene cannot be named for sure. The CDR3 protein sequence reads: CASSNPPGYEQYF. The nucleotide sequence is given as TGTGCCAGCTCCAATCCGCCGGGCTACGAGCAGTACTTC.